Below, 26 T cell receptor beta chains from the same sample are listed, as sequenced in a study of T cell responses to AZD1222 COVID-19 vaccine. This table comes from immunoSEQ multiplex PCR, and its TCRdb copy is limited to in-frame clones, with some not included. The sample has 87,000 or so clones, approximately 91% seen once; the top ten hold approximately 3.7%. The sample consisted of peripheral blood, taken on day 0 of AZD1222 vaccination. The receptors were sampled from an adult in good health.

The chain combines TRBV5-6 with TRBJ1-5; tentative D call: TRBD1 (6 bases). The V end lost 4 bases, the J end lost 7 bases, and 9 bases lay between the germline ends. The CDR3 is 12 amino acids. Germline CDR1 is SGHDT and CDR2 is YYEEEE. DNA for the CDR3: TGTGCCAGCAGCCTTAGGGGGCAGCCCCAGCATTTT. Translating it yields CASSLRGQPQHF. The whole variable domain, filled in from reference TRBV5-6 and TRBJ1-5, reads DAGVTQSPTHLIKTRGQQVTLRCSPKSGHDTVSWYQQALGQGPQFIFQYYEEEERQRGNFPDRFSGHQFPNYSSELNVNALLLGDSALYLCASSLRGQPQHFGDGTRLSIL.

This clone was picked up a small number of times. J is TRBJ2-7 and V is TRBV5-6, with D maybe TRBD2 (5 bases). There are 15 residues in the CDR3. The germline V and J ends were trimmed by 3 bases and 2 bases, with 15 bases remaining between them. The germline V gene encodes CDR1 SGHDT and CDR2 YYEEEE. The CDR3 sequence: CASSWAAAGTYEQYF. CDR3 bases: TGTGCCAGCAGCTGGGCCGCCGCGGGTACCTACGAGCAGTACTTC.

This clone came up once. The chain carries TRBV7-9 and TRBJ1-5, with D uncertain. The V gene lost 5 bases and the J gene lost 4 bases, with 12 bases spanning the gap. The CDR3 extends over 14 amino acids. From germline, CDR1 is SEHNR and CDR2 FQNEAQ (reference sequence). The CDR3 region has the DNA TGTGCCAGCAGCAACACGGATGGAAATCAGCCCCAGCATTTT. It specifies CASSNTDGNQPQHF.

In its sample, this clone was seen a few times. V usage is TRBV5-6 and J usage is TRBJ2-3, with 7 bases identical to TRBD1. The V segment lost 2 bases and the J segment 7 bases; nucleotides outside the gene matches: 1. This CDR3 contains 12 residues. CDR1 is SGHDT and CDR2 is YYEEEE in the germline V gene. The CDR3 spells CASSLQGNTQYF. DNA of the CDR3: TGTGCCAGCAGCTTACAGGGGAATACGCAGTATTTT.

The chain employs TRBV18 and TRBJ1-3; 11 bases align to TRBD1. The germline CDR1 and CDR2 sequences are KGHSH and LQKENI. The CDR3 sequence is 15 residues long. J was trimmed by 5 bases and V by 3 bases; bases with no gene match: 3. The CDR3 loop is CASSPGQGGRNTIYF. Here the CDR3 DNA reads TGTGCCAGCTCACCGGGACAGGGGGGTCGAAACACCATATATTTT.

This clone was seen just once. This same CDR3 is encoded by further DNA sequences in the sample. The chain carries TRBV29-1 and TRBJ1-2; TRBD1 might be the D (5 bases). Per germline, CDR1 SQVTM and CDR2 ANQGSEA. Trimming removed 1 base from V and 2 bases from J, with 5 bases in between. This CDR3 comprises 12 residues. The CDR3 sequence is CSVEAGNYGYTF. The CDR3 bases are TGCAGCGTTGAAGCAGGGAACTATGGCTACACCTTC.

The V and J genes are TRBV9 and TRBJ2-2; perhaps TRBD2 as D (5 bases). CDR1 and CDR2 from the germline V gene are SGDLS and YYNGEE. The CDR3 loop spans 16 amino acids. The V gene lost 4 bases and the J gene lost 0 bases, with 13 bases spanning the gap. The CDR3 reads CASSSDDGANTGELFF. The DNA of the CDR3 is TGTGCCAGCAGCTCAGACGACGGGGCGAACACCGGGGAGCTGTTTTTT.

The genes are TRBV10-3 and TRBJ1-2; no reliable D call. CDR3 length: 13 residues. V shed 7 bases and J shed 7 bases, with 16 bases lying between them. Germline values: CDR1 ENHRY, CDR2 SYGVKD. CDR3 bases: TGTGCCATCACCGCTTCGGGGAATTCTGGCTACACCTTC. It yields the protein CAITASGNSGYTF.

V gene TRBV24-1 combines with J gene TRBJ1-5; 10 bases fit TRBD1. The J segment lost 7 bases and the V segment lost 9 bases, leaving 17 bases of the junction unmatched. The CDR3 loop spans 17 amino acids. Germline V gene sequence: CDR1 KGHDR, CDR2 SFDVKD. The CDR3 is CATPKGDRGPSPQPQHF. The DNA of the CDR3 is TGTGCCACCCCAAAAGGGGACAGGGGCCCTAGCCCCCAGCCCCAGCATTTT.

This clone was counted once. CDR3 in amino acids: CASSYLLAGSYEQYF. The CDR3 DNA is TGTGCCAGCAGTTACCTGCTAGCGGGTTCCTACGAGCAGTACTTC. This chain links TRBV6-5 with TRBJ2-7; 8 bases are shared with TRBD2. Germline loops: CDR1 MNHEY, CDR2 SVGAGI. V was clipped by 2 bases and J by 1 base; unmatched bases: 4. This CDR3 region has 15 residues.

The chain's CDR3 is CASSTDGATVYNEKLFF. The CDR3 DNA sequence: TGTGCCAGTAGCACCGACGGCGCGACAGTGTATAATGAAAAACTGTTTTTT. This sequence joins TRBV19 and TRBJ1-4, with D perhaps TRBD1 (5 bases). Germline CDR1 and CDR2: LNHDA and SQIVND (reference sequence). V lost 6 bases and J 4 bases, leaving 21 bases between the germline ends. The CDR3 is 17 residues long.

This rearrangement joins TRBV19 to TRBJ1-2; 7 positions agree with TRBD1. After removal of 6 bases from V and 5 bases from J, the junction contained 12 bases not matched to a gene. From germline, CDR1 is LNHDA and CDR2 SQIVND (reference sequence). The CDR3 contains 15 residues. This CDR3 reads CASRPDRGGPYGYTF. CDR3 nucleotides: TGTGCCAGTAGGCCAGATAGAGGGGGCCCATATGGCTACACCTTC. Full variable domain (missing parts from reference TRBV19 and TRBJ1-2): DGGITQSPKYLFRKEGQNVTLSCEQNLNHDAMYWYRQDPGQGLRLIYYSQIVNDFQKGDIAEGYSVSREKKESFPLTVTSAQKNPTAFYLCASRPDRGGPYGYTFGSGTRLTVV.

The genes are TRBV30 and TRBJ1-2; D uncertain. The length of the CDR3 is 13 residues. The ends were cut back, 0 bases at V and 3 bases at J, with 8 bases in the middle. The germline V gene encodes CDR1 GTSNPN and CDR2 SVGIG (reference sequence). Here the CDR3 DNA reads TGTGCCTGGAGTGTAGACGGGGACTATGGCTACACCTTC. This gives the protein CAWSVDGDYGYTF.

The chain links TRBV19 to TRBJ1-1; possibly TRBD1 for D (6 bases). Germline assignment: CDR1 LNHDA and CDR2 SQIVND (reference sequence). This CDR3 is 12 amino acids long. V lost 11 bases, J lost 1 base, and 11 bases lay in between. CDR3 protein: CAPSRGNTEAFF. Written as DNA, the CDR3 is TGTGCCCCGTCCAGGGGGAACACTGAAGCTTTCTTT. Variable domain in full (rest from reference TRBV19 and TRBJ1-1): DGGITQSPKYLFRKEGQNVTLSCEQNLNHDAMYWYRQDPGQGLRLIYYSQIVNDFQKGDIAEGYSVSREKKESFPLTVTSAQKNPTAFYLCAPSRGNTEAFFGQGTRLTVV.

The chain couples TRBV18 to TRBJ1-1; D call uncertain. With 3 bases removed from V and 1 base from J, the gap between germline ends came to 12 bases. The CDR3 runs to 15 residues. The germline gives CDR1 KGHSH, CDR2 LQKENI. CDR3 DNA: TGTGCCAGCTCACCTGGTGGGATCTCGAACACTGAAGCTTTCTTT. It specifies CASSPGGISNTEAFF.

The J gene is TRBJ2-7, the V gene TRBV6-5, with D perhaps TRBD1 (7 bases). The V and J ends lost 2 bases and 0 bases respectively, with 11 bases between them. This CDR3 has 15 residues. Germline assignment: CDR1 MNHEY and CDR2 SVGAGI. The CDR3 protein is CASSYTRDSSYEQYF. Written as DNA, the CDR3 is TGTGCCAGCAGTTACACGCGGGACAGCTCCTACGAGCAGTACTTC.

V and J are TRBV18 and TRBJ2-7; perhaps TRBD2 as D (5 bases). The V gene lost 3 bases and the J gene lost 6 bases, with 9 bases spanning the gap. The CDR3 sequence is 12 residues long. Germline V gene sequence: CDR1 KGHSH, CDR2 LQKENI. CDR3 DNA: TGTGCCAGCTCACCTGGACTGGCCGAGCAGTACTTC. Protein: CASSPGLAEQYF.

The CDR3 sequence: CASSLWQGATNEKLFF. The CDR3 bases are TGCGCCAGCAGCTTGTGGCAGGGGGCAACTAATGAAAAACTGTTTTTT. This chain links TRBV5-1 with TRBJ1-4, with TRBD1 identical over 7 bases. V was pared by 1 base and J by 0 bases, with 3 bases of the junction left unmatched. The CDR3 is 16 residues long. Germline lookup yields CDR1 SGHRS and CDR2 YFSETQ.

J is TRBJ2-7 and V is TRBV11-1; D gene uncertain. Looked up from germline, CDR1 is SGHAT and CDR2 is FQDESV (reference sequence). CDR3 size: 13 residues. Trimming shortened V by 1 base and J by 2 bases, and 6 bases separated the two germline ends. The CDR3 spells CASSLGPAYEQYF. The CDR3 nucleotides are TGTGCCAGCAGCTTAGGGCCGGCCTACGAGCAGTACTTC.

This sequence joins TRBV18 and TRBJ1-2; D call uncertain. With 6 bases removed from V and 0 bases from J, the gap between germline ends came to 11 bases. Germline V lookup: CDR1 KGHSH, CDR2 LQKENI. The CDR3 spans 14 residues. DNA of the CDR3: TGTGCCAGCTCCAATTCAGGATCTAACTATGGCTACACCTTC. It encodes CASSNSGSNYGYTF.

The rearrangement links TRBV7-2 to TRBJ1-2, with D possibly TRBD1 on 6 matching bases. Germline loops: CDR1 SGHTA, CDR2 FQGNSA. Trimming took 1 base from V and 8 from J, leaving 11 bases between them. This CDR3 is built from 13 residues. The CDR3 sequence: CASSLDRVIGYTF. For the CDR3, the DNA is TGTGCCAGCAGCTTAGACAGGGTAATCGGCTACACCTTC.

The chain is built from TRBV6-6 and TRBJ2-7; 9 bases match TRBD2. Trimming at V came to 2 bases and at J to 6 bases, leaving 8 bases not matched to a gene. CDR3 length: 15 residues. Germline loops: CDR1 MNHNY, CDR2 SVGAGI (reference sequence). CDR3 region: CASSYMVAGEPEQYF. The CDR3 DNA reads TGTGCCAGCAGTTACATGGTAGCGGGGGAACCCGAGCAGTACTTC.

The V and J genes are TRBV7-2 and TRBJ1-3, with D tentatively TRBD1 (6 bases). Trimming pared 5 bases from V and 0 bases from J, leaving 11 bases between. The CDR3 extends over 15 amino acids. The germline gives CDR1 SGHTA, CDR2 FQGNSA. Here the CDR3 DNA reads TGTGCCAGCAGCCCCCAGACAGGCTCTGGAAACACCATATATTTT. This sequence encodes CASSPQTGSGNTIYF.

The J gene is TRBJ1-1, the V gene TRBV2; the D gene is possibly TRBD1 (5 bases). This CDR3 spans 14 amino acids. V lost 4 bases and J lost 5, with 14 bases in between. Germline V gene sequence: CDR1 SNHLY, CDR2 FYNNEI. The CDR3 spells CASSVGGGDTEAFF. The DNA of the CDR3 is TGTGCCAGCAGTGTGGGGGGGGGTGATACTGAAGCTTTCTTT. Supplemented by reference TRBV2 and TRBJ1-1, the full variable domain reads EPEVTQTPSHQVTQMGQEVILRCVPISNHLYFYWYRQILGQKVEFLVSFYNNEISEKSEIFDDQFSVERPDGSNFTLKIRSTKLEDSAMYFCASSVGGGDTEAFFGQGTRLTVV.

The gene calls are TRBV19 and TRBJ2-1; D gene ambiguous. This CDR3 has 15 amino acids. V was clipped by 6 bases and J by 5 bases, with 17 bases between them. Germline V gene data show CDR1 as LNHDA and CDR2 as SQIVND (reference sequence). In DNA form, the CDR3 reads TGTGCCAGTAGGGCAGGTTCGGGTGACCACAATGAGCAGTTCTTC. Its protein product is CASRAGSGDHNEQFF.

The genes are TRBV27 and TRBJ2-2; D remains unclear. Trimming took off 2 bases at V and 5 bases at J, with 6 bases between the two ends. Germline loops: CDR1 MNHEY, CDR2 SMNVEV (reference sequence). The CDR3 extends over 13 amino acids. For the CDR3, the DNA is TGTGCCAGCAGTTTACTGAAGACCGGGGAGCTGTTTTTT. It yields the protein CASSLLKTGELFF.